This TCR beta chain was found in a study of cytomegalovirus exposure and HLA in healthy donors. Whole-study context: Some 180 million T cells yielded around 120 million unique TCR beta sequences in earlier analysis. Among several hundred genotyped donors, more than 65% fell in the Caucasian-associated ancestry cluster.

With 6 bases removed from V and 0 bases from J, the gap between germline ends came to 15 bases. This CDR3 region has 16 residues. Per germline, CDR1 SEHNR and CDR2 FQNEAQ (reference sequence). 60 Vbeta and 13 Jbeta primers were used in PCR. Libraries were prepared by immunoSEQ multiplex PCR; TCRdb keeps only in-frame clonotypes and omits some of them. The sample lists 80,000 to 95,000 clones; roughly 86% were seen once. Comments on this clone: Its cognate antigen is unknown.

Whole-study results and caveats: Sequencing likely produced, as an artifact, a cluster of highly shared sequence variants. Rarity characterized most TCR sequences, yet some public TCRs appeared in many donors.

Sequenced input: PBMCs. The rearrangement links TRBV7-9 to TRBJ2-1; D is uncertain. This TCR was sampled from a man aged 25 to 40 in good health and CMV-seropositive. The CDR3 DNA reads as TGTGCCAGCAGTCGATTGAAACCGAGCTCCTACAATGAGCAGTTCTTC. It translates to CASSRLKPSSYNEQFF. Full variable domain (missing parts from reference TRBV7-9 and TRBJ2-1): DTGVSQNPRHKITKRGQNVTFRCDPISEHNRLYWYRQTLGQGPEFLTYFQNEAQLEKSRLLSDRFSAERPKGSFSTLEIQRTEQGDSAMYLCASSRLKPSSYNEQFFGPGTRLTVL.